One T cell receptor beta chain is described in this entry. The data were taken from a study of blood T cell repertoires in COVID-19. Study context: COVID-19 samples, acute and convalescent, were from the United States, Italy and Spain. In each case, the material was cDNA or gDNA derived from T cells, B-cell-depleted T cells, or PBMCs.

Per the original data handling: For nucleated cells, counts were estimated from reference gene primer amplification. The data were produced by immunoSEQ multiplex PCR, yet TCRdb's version contains in-frame clones alone and is incomplete. Clone size and the V and J calls come from that table; the DNA yielded D and trimming. The data contain roughly 150,000 clones, under 90% of them singletons. With 9 bases removed from V and 6 bases from J, the gap between germline ends came to 15 bases. This CDR3 is built from 13 residues. The receptor was derived from a woman of 80 years or more with acute or convalescent COVID-19. This sequence joins TRBV12-3 or TRBV12-4 and TRBJ2-1; possibly TRBD2 for D (6 bases). Sequences were obtained from peripheral blood. CDR3 sequence (DNA): TGTGCCAGATATGGTGGGGGGAGCAATGAGCAGTTCTTC. Translation gives CARYGGGSNEQFF.